This TCR beta chain is from a study of T-cell reconstitution after alpha-beta-depleted transplantation in children. It was with unique molecular identifiers that the TCRbeta library was prepared. Using its own MiXCR run on the PCR reads, TCRdb lists one record per CDR3 protein. Among some 500,000 distinct CDR3 sequences listed, approximately 16% were seen once. The sample here was PBMCs from the stem cell graft donor, taken from the stem cell graft. The TCR was taken from a human donor who donated a stem cell graft to a child with acute lymphoblastic leukemia.

The CDR3 sequence is CASILKGQASSYNEQFF. CDR3 DNA: TGTGCCAGCATTCTAAAAGGACAGGCAAGCTCCTACAATGAGCAGTTCTTC. The J gene is TRBJ2-1, the V gene TRBV6-1; TRBD1 matches 7 bases. The trim removed 7 bases at V and 0 bases at J, leaving 12 bases unmatched. CDR1 is MNHNS, CDR2 SASEGT, per germline. The CDR3 length is 17 residues.